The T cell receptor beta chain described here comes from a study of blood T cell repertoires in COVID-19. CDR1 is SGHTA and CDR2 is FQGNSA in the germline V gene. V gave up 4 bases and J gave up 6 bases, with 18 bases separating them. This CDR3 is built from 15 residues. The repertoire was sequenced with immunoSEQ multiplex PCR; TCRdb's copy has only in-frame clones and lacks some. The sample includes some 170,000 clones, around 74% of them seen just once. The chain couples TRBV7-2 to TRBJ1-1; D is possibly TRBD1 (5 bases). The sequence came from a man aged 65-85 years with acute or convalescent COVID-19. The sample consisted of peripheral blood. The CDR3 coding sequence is TGTGCCAGCAGCTCAAACCCCCACCAGGGCTCTGAAGCTTTCTTT. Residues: CASSSNPHQGSEAFF.